The 5 T cell receptor beta chains listed next were all sequenced from one sample in a study of T cells after posttransplantation cyclophosphamide. Clones were read by immunoSEQ multiplex PCR, and TCRdb kept only the in-frame ones, dropping some. This table holds fewer than 60,000 clones, 94% found once. Sequencing was carried out using PBMCs. The receptors stem from a woman in her thirties in good health and a related stem cell transplant donor.

The V call is TRBV15, the J call TRBJ2-1; D gene ambiguous. V lost 0 bases and J lost 8, with 5 bases in between. Germline V gene data show CDR1 as LNHNV and CDR2 as YYDKDF (reference sequence). The CDR3 length is 12 residues. The CDR3 DNA is TGTGCCACCAGCAGAGATAGATATGAGCAGTTCTTC. Residues: CATSRDRYEQFF.

The CDR3 loop is CASSLAGGTGELFF. The DNA of the CDR3 is TGTGCCAGCAGCTTGGCAGGGGGAACCGGGGAGCTGTTTTTT. The chain uses TRBV5-5 and TRBJ2-2; the match to TRBD1 covers 7 bases. Germline V gene data show CDR1 as SGHKS and CDR2 as YYEKEE (reference sequence). Trimming cost V 0 bases and J 5 bases; bases outside gene matches: 1. The CDR3 loop spans 14 amino acids.

The rearrangement uses TRBV9 and TRBJ1-4, with D hard to call. CDR1 and CDR2 (germline): SGDLS, YYNGEE. The CDR3 totals 15 residues. The V and J ends lost 4 bases and 6 bases respectively, with 16 bases between them. CDR3 amino acids: CASSPGVLRDEKLFF. In DNA, the CDR3 is TGTGCCAGCAGCCCCGGCGTATTGAGGGATGAAAAACTGTTTTTT.

The chain joins TRBV28 to TRBJ2-3, with 8 bases fitting TRBD1. V gave up 5 bases and J gave up 4 bases; unmatched junction bases: 14. This CDR3 spans 17 amino acids. In germline, CDR1 is MDHEN, CDR2 SYDVKM. The CDR3 sequence: CASSPAKTGVGADTQYF. DNA for the CDR3: TGTGCCAGCAGTCCGGCAAAGACAGGGGTTGGGGCAGATACGCAGTATTTT. Variable domain in full (rest from reference TRBV28 and TRBJ2-3): DVKVTQSSRYLVKRTGEKVFLECVQDMDHENMFWYRQDPGLGLRLIYFSYDVKMKEKGDIPEGYSVSREKKERFSLILESASTNQTSMYLCASSPAKTGVGADTQYFGPGTRLTVL.

V and J are TRBV5-1 and TRBJ2-7, with 7 bases that match TRBD2. CDR3 length: 15 residues. J gave up 6 bases and V 1 base, and 10 bases lay outside the gene matches. CDR1 SGHRS and CDR2 YFSETQ come from the germline V gene. The CDR3 DNA sequence: TGCGCCAGCAGCTTGTTACTAGCGTCGTCGTCCGAGCAGTACTTC. Protein: CASSLLLASSSEQYF. The full variable domain, rest sourced from reference TRBV5-1 and TRBJ2-7, is KAGVTQTPRYLIKTRGQQVTLSCSPISGHRSVSWYQQTPGQGLQFLFEYFSETQRNKGNFPGRFSGRQFSNSRSEMNVSTLELGDSALYLCASSLLLASSSEQYFGPGTRLTVT.